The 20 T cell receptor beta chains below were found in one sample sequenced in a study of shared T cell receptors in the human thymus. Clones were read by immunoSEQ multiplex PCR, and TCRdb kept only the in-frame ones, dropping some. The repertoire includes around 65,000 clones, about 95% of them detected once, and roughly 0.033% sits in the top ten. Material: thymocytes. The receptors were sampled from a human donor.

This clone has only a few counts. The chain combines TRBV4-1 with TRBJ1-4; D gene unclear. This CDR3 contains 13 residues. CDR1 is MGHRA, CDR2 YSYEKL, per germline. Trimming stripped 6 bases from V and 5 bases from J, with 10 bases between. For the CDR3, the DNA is TGCGCCAGCAGAGGAGTCTTCAATGAAAAACTGTTTTTT. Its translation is CASRGVFNEKLFF.

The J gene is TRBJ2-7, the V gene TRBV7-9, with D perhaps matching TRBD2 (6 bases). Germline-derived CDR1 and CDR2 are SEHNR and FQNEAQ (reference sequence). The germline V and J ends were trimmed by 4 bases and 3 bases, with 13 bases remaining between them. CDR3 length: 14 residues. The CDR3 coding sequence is TGTGCCAGCAGCTCCCGGGACTTGAACTACGAGCAGTACTTC. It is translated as CASSSRDLNYEQYF.

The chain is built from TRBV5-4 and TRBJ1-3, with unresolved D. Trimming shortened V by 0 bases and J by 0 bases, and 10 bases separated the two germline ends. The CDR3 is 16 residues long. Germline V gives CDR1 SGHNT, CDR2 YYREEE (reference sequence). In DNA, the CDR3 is TGTGCCAGCAGCTTGGCCGTCGGGTCCTCTGGAAACACCATATATTTT. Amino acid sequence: CASSLAVGSSGNTIYF. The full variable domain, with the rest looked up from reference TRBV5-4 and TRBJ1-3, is ETGVTQSPTHLIKTRGQQVTLRCSSQSGHNTVSWYQQALGQGPQFIFQYYREEENGRGNFPPRFSGLQFPNYSSELNVNALELDDSALYLCASSLAVGSSGNTIYFGEGSWLTVV.

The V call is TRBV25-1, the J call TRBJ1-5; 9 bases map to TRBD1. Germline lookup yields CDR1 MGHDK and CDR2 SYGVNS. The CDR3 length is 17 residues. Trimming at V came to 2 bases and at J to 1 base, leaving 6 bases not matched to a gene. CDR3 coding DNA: TGTGCCAGCAGTGAAGGGGTACAGGGGGCGAGCAATCAGCCCCAGCATTTT. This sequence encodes CASSEGVQGASNQPQHF. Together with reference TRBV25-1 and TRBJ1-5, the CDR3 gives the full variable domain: EADIYQTPRYLVIGTGKKITLECSQTMGHDKMYWYQQDPGMELHLIHYSYGVNSTEKGDLSSESTVSRIRTEHFPLTLESARPSHTSQYLCASSEGVQGASNQPQHFGDGTRLSIL.

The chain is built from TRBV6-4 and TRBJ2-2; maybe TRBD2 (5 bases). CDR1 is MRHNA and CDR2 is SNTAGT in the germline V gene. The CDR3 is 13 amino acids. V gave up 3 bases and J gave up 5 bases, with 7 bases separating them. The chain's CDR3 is CASSDEGTGELFF. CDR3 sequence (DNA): TGTGCCAGCAGTGATGAGGGTACCGGGGAGCTGTTTTTT.

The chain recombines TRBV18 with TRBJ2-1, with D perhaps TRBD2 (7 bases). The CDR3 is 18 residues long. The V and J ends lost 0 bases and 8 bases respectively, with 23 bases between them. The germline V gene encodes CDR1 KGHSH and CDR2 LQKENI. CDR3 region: CASSPPEGGRSRVDEQFF. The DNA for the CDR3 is TGTGCCAGCTCACCACCGGAGGGGGGGCGGTCACGGGTCGATGAGCAGTTCTTC.

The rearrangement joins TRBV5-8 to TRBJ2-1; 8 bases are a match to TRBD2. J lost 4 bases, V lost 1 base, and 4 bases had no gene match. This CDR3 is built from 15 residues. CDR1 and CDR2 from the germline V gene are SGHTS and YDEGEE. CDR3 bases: TGTGCCAGCAGCTTGTCGCCTAGCGGGTACAATGAGCAGTTCTTC. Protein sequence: CASSLSPSGYNEQFF.

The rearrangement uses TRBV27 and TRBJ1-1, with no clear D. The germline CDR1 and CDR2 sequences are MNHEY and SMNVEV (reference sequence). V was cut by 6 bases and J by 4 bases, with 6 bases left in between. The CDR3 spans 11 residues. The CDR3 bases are TGTGCCAGCAGGAAGAGCACTGAAGCTTTCTTT. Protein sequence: CASRKSTEAFF.

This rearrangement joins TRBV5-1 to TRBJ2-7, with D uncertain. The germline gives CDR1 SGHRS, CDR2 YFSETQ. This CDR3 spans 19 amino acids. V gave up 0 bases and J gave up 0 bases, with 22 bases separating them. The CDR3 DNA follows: TGCGCCAGCAGCTTGGCCACCGGACCGAACCCCCTCAACTCCTACGAGCAGTACTTC. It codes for CASSLATGPNPLNSYEQYF.

The CDR3 sequence: CASSDRFKRGGTDTQYF. The CDR3 bases are TGTGCCAGCAGTGATCGCTTTAAGCGGGGGGGCACAGATACGCAGTATTTT. V gene TRBV6-1 combines with J gene TRBJ2-3; 9 bases are shared with TRBD2. The CDR3 is 17 amino acids. The germline V gene encodes CDR1 MNHNS and CDR2 SASEGT. J lost 1 base, V lost 3 bases, and 8 bases had no gene match.

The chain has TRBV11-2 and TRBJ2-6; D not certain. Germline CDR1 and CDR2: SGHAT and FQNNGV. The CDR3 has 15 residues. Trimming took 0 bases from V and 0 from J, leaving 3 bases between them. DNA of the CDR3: TGTGCCAGCAGCTTAGACCCCTCTGGGGCCAACGTCCTGACTTTC. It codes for CASSLDPSGANVLTF.

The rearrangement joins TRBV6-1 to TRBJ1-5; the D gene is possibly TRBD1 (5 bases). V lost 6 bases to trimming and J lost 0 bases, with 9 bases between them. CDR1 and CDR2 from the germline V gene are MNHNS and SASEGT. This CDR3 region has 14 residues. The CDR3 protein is CASRGQYSNQPQHF. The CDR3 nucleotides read TGTGCCAGCAGGGGGCAATATAGCAATCAGCCCCAGCATTTT.

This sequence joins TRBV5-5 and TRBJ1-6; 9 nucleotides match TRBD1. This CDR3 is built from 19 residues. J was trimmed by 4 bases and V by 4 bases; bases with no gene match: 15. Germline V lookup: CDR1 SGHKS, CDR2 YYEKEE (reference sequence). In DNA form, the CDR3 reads TGTGCCAGCAGCCCTAAAACCGGGACAGGGCCGGATTATAATTCACCCCTCCACTTT. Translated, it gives CASSPKTGTGPDYNSPLHF. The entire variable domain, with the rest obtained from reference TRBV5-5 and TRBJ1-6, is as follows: DAGVTQSPTHLIKTRGQQVTLRCSPISGHKSVSWYQQVLGQGPQFIFQYYEKEERGRGNFPDRFSARQFPNYSSELNVNALLLGDSALYLCASSPKTGTGPDYNSPLHFGNGTRLTVT.

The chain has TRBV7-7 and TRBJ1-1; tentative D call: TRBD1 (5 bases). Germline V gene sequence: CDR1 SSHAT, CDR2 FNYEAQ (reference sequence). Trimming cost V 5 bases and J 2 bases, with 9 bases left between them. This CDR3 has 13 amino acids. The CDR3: CASSEGLNTEAFF. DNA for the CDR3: TGTGCCAGCAGCGAGGGGCTAAACACTGAAGCTTTCTTT.

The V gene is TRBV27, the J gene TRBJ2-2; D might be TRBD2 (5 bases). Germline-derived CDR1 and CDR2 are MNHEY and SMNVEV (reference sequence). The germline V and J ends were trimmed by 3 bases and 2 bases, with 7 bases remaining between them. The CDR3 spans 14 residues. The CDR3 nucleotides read TGTGCCAGCAGTTTTCCGGGAAACACCGGGGAGCTGTTTTTT. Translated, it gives CASSFPGNTGELFF.

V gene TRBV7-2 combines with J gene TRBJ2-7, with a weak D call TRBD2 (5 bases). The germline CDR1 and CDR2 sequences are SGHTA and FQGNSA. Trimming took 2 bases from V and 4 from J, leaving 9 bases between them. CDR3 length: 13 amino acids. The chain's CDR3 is CASSLLWTYEQYF. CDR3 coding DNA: TGTGCCAGCAGCTTACTCTGGACTTACGAGCAGTACTTC.

CDR3 in DNA: TGCGCCAGCAGCCATAGGACAGGGCGGTACTATGGCTACACCTTC. Translated: CASSHRTGRYYGYTF. V is TRBV4-3 and J is TRBJ1-2, with 8 nucleotides matching TRBD1. CDR3 length equals 15 residues. The germline V gene has CDR1 LGHNA and CDR2 YSLEER. Trimming took 3 bases from V and 3 from J; bases not matched to a gene: 6.

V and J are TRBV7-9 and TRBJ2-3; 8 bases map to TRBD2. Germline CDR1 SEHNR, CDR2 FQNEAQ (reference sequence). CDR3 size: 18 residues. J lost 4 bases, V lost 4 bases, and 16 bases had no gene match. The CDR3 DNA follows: TGTGCCAGCAGCTCGGGGCCCCATCAGCGGGGGCTTGCAGATACGCAGTATTTT. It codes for CASSSGPHQRGLADTQYF. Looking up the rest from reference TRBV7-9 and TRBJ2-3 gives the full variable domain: DTGVSQNPRHKITKRGQNVTFRCDPISEHNRLYWYRQTLGQGPEFLTYFQNEAQLEKSRLLSDRFSAERPKGSFSTLEIQRTEQGDSAMYLCASSSGPHQRGLADTQYFGPGTRLTVL.

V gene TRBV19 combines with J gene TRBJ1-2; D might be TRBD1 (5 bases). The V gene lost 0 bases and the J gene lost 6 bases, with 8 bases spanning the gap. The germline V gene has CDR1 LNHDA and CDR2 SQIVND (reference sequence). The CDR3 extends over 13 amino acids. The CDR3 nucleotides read TGTGCCAGTAGTATAGACCCGACAGATGGCTACACCTTC. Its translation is CASSIDPTDGYTF.

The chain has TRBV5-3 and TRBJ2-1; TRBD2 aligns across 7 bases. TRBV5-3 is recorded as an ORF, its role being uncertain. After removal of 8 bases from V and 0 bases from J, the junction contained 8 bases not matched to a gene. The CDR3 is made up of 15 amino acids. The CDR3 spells CASFGGTSSYNEQFF. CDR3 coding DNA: TGTGCCAGCTTCGGGGGGACTTCCTCCTACAATGAGCAGTTCTTC.